The 22 T cell receptor beta chains reported below all come from one sample, sequenced in a study of spatial heterogeneity in lung cancer. General study findings and limits: Higher tumor mutation counts went along with higher counts of expanded intratumoral alpha and beta TCRs.

Antigens of these TCRs are unknown. Time point defined: sample taken at primary tumor resection. TCRdb passed the 5' RACE reads through MiXCR, listing each CDR3 protein once. The sample has more than 10,000 distinct CDR3 sequences; 12% are singletons. Source: lung tumor tissue, taken at surgery. The origin of the receptors is a female donor with early-stage non-small cell lung cancer.

This clonotype showed up many times. CDR3 region: CASSLGGYGDEQFF. DNA for the CDR3: TGTGCCAGCAGCTTGGGGGGGTACGGCGATGAGCAGTTCTTC. The chain combines TRBV5-5 with TRBJ2-1; perhaps D is TRBD1 or TRBD2 (5 bases each). Germline CDR1 SGHKS, CDR2 YYEKEE (reference sequence). V lost 0 bases to trimming and J lost 8 bases, with 12 bases between them. CDR3 length: 14 residues.

This clonotype came up a few times. A read error may produce the germline difference seen at one junction end. The rearrangement uses TRBV4-1 and TRBJ1-1; tentative D call: TRBD1 (5 bases). This CDR3 is 17 amino acids long. Per the germline V gene, CDR1 is MGHRA and CDR2 is YSYEKL. CDR3 in amino acids: CASSRGGQANPGGEVFF. The DNA for the CDR3 is TGCGCCAGCAGCAGGGGTGGGCAGGCTAACCCAGGAGGTGAAGTTTTCTTT.

This clonotype came up many times. The V gene is TRBV4-3, the J gene TRBJ1-4, with D possibly being TRBD1 (6 bases). The germline V gene encodes CDR1 LGHNA and CDR2 YSLEER. Deletions cut 5 bases from V and 2 bases from J, with 15 bases between. The CDR3 is 16 residues long. The CDR3 reads CASSGQRFSTNEKLFF. The CDR3 nucleotides are TGCGCCAGCAGCGGACAGCGGTTTTCGACTAATGAAAAACTGTTTTTT.

This clonotype was detected a few times. This chain connects TRBV20-1 to TRBJ2-1, with a weak D call TRBD2 (5 bases). Per the germline V gene, CDR1 is DFQATT and CDR2 is SNEGSKA (reference sequence). The V gene lost 5 bases and the J gene lost 6 bases, with 8 bases spanning the gap. The CDR3 spans 11 residues. The CDR3 region is CSAWAGNEQFF. DNA of the CDR3: TGCAGTGCTTGGGCGGGCAATGAGCAGTTCTTC.

The rearrangement uses TRBV5-1 and TRBJ2-3; the D gene is possibly TRBD2 (6 bases). Germline CDR1 is SGHRS and CDR2 is YFSETQ. The CDR3 is made up of 14 amino acids. Trimming pared 4 bases from V and 4 bases from J, leaving 13 bases between. The CDR3 reads CASSRDLEADTQYF. Written as DNA, the CDR3 is TGCGCCAGCAGCAGGGACTTAGAGGCAGATACGCAGTATTTT.

The chain recombines TRBV28 with TRBJ2-7; 15 positions match TRBD2. This CDR3 region has 15 residues. The ends lost 7 bases at V and 4 bases at J; junction bases unmatched: 5. The V gene's germline CDR1 is MDHEN and CDR2 SYDVKM. The DNA of the CDR3 is TGTGCCAGCATAAAAGGGACTAGCGGGAGGTACGAGCAGTACTTC. Its translation is CASIKGTSGRYEQYF. Full variable domain (rest looked up from reference TRBV28 and TRBJ2-7): DVKVTQSSRYLVKRTGEKVFLECVQDMDHENMFWYRQDPGLGLRLIYFSYDVKMKEKGDIPEGYSVSREKKERFSLILESASTNQTSMYLCASIKGTSGRYEQYFGPGTRLTVT.

The J gene is TRBJ2-7, the V gene TRBV7-9, with a weak D call TRBD1 (6 bases). The CDR3 loop spans 13 amino acids. Germline lookup yields CDR1 SEHNR and CDR2 FQNEAQ (reference sequence). V lost 0 bases and J 3 bases, leaving 6 bases between the germline ends. CDR3 DNA sequence: TGTGCCAGCAGCTTAGCAGGGGGCTACGAGCAGTACTTC. Translation gives CASSLAGGYEQYF. Combining the CDR3 with reference TRBV7-9 and TRBJ2-7 gives the whole variable domain DTGVSQNPRHKITKRGQNVTFRCDPISEHNRLYWYRQTLGQGPEFLTYFQNEAQLEKSRLLSDRFSAERPKGSFSTLEIQRTEQGDSAMYLCASSLAGGYEQYFGPGTRLTVT.

The CDR3 here is CASSLMGLSSYNEQFF. CDR3 sequence (DNA): TGTGCCAGCAGCTTAATGGGTTTGAGCTCCTACAATGAGCAGTTCTTC. The rearrangement joins TRBV7-9 to TRBJ2-1, with D unclear. Between the trimmed V and J ends, which lost 2 bases and 0 bases, there was a span of 11 bases. Germline values: CDR1 SEHNR, CDR2 FQNEAQ (reference sequence). The CDR3 spans 16 residues.

This clonotype has a handful of counts. This chain links TRBV7-9 with TRBJ2-2; no firm D call. V was shortened by 6 bases and J by 0 bases, with 11 bases between the two germline ends. The CDR3 totals 15 residues. Germline CDR1 reads SEHNR; CDR2 reads FQNEAQ (reference sequence). The CDR3 DNA sequence: TGTGCCAGCAGTAATGGACGGACGAACACCGGGGAGCTGTTTTTT. Protein: CASSNGRTNTGELFF.

This clonotype is medium-sized (0.01 to 0.1%). Here the CDR3 DNA reads TGCGCCAGCAGCTTGGGGACAGGGGGTACCTATGGCTACACCTTC. This encodes CASSLGTGGTYGYTF. The chain combines TRBV5-1 with TRBJ1-2; 10 nucleotides match TRBD1. Trimming at V came to 0 bases and at J to 4 bases, leaving 3 bases not matched to a gene. CDR3 length: 15 amino acids. The V gene's germline CDR1 is SGHRS and CDR2 YFSETQ.

This clonotype has a handful of counts. The rearrangement joins TRBV7-9 to TRBJ1-1; D call uncertain. Trimming removed 8 bases from V and 0 bases from J, with 16 bases in between. The CDR3 consists of 15 residues. Germline CDR1 reads SEHNR; CDR2 reads FQNEAQ (reference sequence). The CDR3 sequence is CASSEDGLMNTEAFF. The CDR3, as DNA: TGTGCCAGCTCCGAGGACGGCCTCATGAACACTGAAGCTTTCTTT.

This clonotype is termed medium-sized. The chain combines TRBV12-3 or TRBV12-4 with TRBJ1-4, with D unresolved. This CDR3 has 12 amino acids. Between the trimmed V and J ends, which lost 1 base and 14 bases, there was a span of 11 bases. CDR3 sequence (DNA): TGTGCCAGCAGTTTAGGCAGGCTCAGGCTGTTTTTT. Translation gives CASSLGRLRLFF.

The chain has TRBV4-1 and TRBJ2-3; D perhaps matches TRBD2 (5 bases). CDR1 MGHRA and CDR2 YSYEKL come from the germline V gene. The CDR3 consists of 15 residues. V lost 4 bases and J 1 base, leaving 12 bases between the germline ends. The CDR3 DNA sequence: TGCGCCAGCAGCCTAGCGTTAGCCGGCACAGATACGCAGTATTTT. Translation gives CASSLALAGTDTQYF.

This sequence joins TRBV7-2 and TRBJ2-1, with D hard to call. Germline values: CDR1 SGHTA, CDR2 FQGNSA. V lost 2 bases to trimming and J lost 6 bases, with 8 bases between them. CDR3 length equals 13 residues. The CDR3: CASSLYYLNEQFF. Written as DNA, the CDR3 is TGTGCCAGCAGCTTATACTACCTCAATGAGCAGTTCTTC.

This clonotype was observed a handful of times. J is TRBJ2-1 and V is TRBV12-5; TRBD1 matches at 8 bases. Germline assignment: CDR1 LGHNT and CDR2 FRNRAP. Losses at the gene ends were 1 base for V and 2 bases for J; bases not matched to a gene: 1. This CDR3 is built from 15 residues. In DNA form, the CDR3 reads TGTGCTAGTGGTTTGGGACAGGGGCCCTACAATGAGCAGTTCTTC. It specifies CASGLGQGPYNEQFF. The full variable domain, rest sourced from reference TRBV12-5 and TRBJ2-1, is DARVTQTPRHKVTEMGQEVTMRCQPILGHNTVFWYRQTMMQGLELLAYFRNRAPLDDSGMPKDRFSAEMPDATLATLKIQPSEPRDSAVYFCASGLGQGPYNEQFFGPGTRLTVL.

There are a few counts of this clonotype. The rearrangement joins TRBV20-1 to TRBJ2-1; D might be TRBD1 (5 bases). The ends were cut back, 1 base at V and 2 bases at J, with 9 bases in the middle. Germline loops: CDR1 DFQATT, CDR2 SNEGSKA (reference sequence). CDR3 length: 14 amino acids. CDR3 protein: CSARGQGAYNEQFF. CDR3 bases: TGCAGTGCTAGAGGGCAGGGCGCCTACAATGAGCAGTTCTTC.

This clonotype was detected many times. This chain links TRBV24-1 with TRBJ1-5; 9 bases agree with TRBD1. Germline V lookup: CDR1 KGHDR, CDR2 SFDVKD. This CDR3 is 15 amino acids long. Unmatched junction bases numbered 7, after V lost 7 bases and J lost 4 bases. The CDR3 DNA reads as TGTGCCACCAGCCCTACCGGGACAGGGAATCAGCCCCAGCATTTT. This sequence encodes CATSPTGTGNQPQHF.

This clonotype was seen at least ten times. J is TRBJ1-4 and V is TRBV4-3, with 8 bases lining up with TRBD1. V dropped 0 bases and J dropped 8; count of bases not matched to a gene: 5. This CDR3 has 15 residues. Germline V CDR1 and CDR2: LGHNA, YSLEER. The CDR3 DNA sequence: TGCGCCAGCAGCCAAGATGGACAGGGAGGCGAAAAACTGTTTTTT. It specifies CASSQDGQGGEKLFF.

This clonotype was seen many times. This chain joins TRBV5-1 and TRBJ1-2, with D possibly TRBD1 on 6 matching bases. This CDR3 has 15 residues. In germline, CDR1 is SGHRS, CDR2 YFSETQ. V lost 0 bases to trimming and J lost 4 bases, with 13 bases between them. The CDR3 nucleotides read TGCGCCAGCAGCTTGGCCGGGGGGCGTACCTATGGCTACACCTTC. Translation: CASSLAGGRTYGYTF. Using reference TRBV5-1 and TRBJ1-2 for the parts outside the CDR3, the full variable domain is KAGVTQTPRYLIKTRGQQVTLSCSPISGHRSVSWYQQTPGQGLQFLFEYFSETQRNKGNFPGRFSGRQFSNSRSEMNVSTLELGDSALYLCASSLAGGRTYGYTFGSGTRLTVV.

This clonotype turned up a few times. J is TRBJ2-5 and V is TRBV6-1, with D possibly being TRBD1 (5 bases). Germline V gene lookup returns CDR1 MNHNS and CDR2 SASEGT. This CDR3 comprises 15 residues. Deletions cut 2 bases from V and 2 bases from J, with 12 bases between. The CDR3 loop is CASSESRTQQETQYF. The CDR3 DNA is TGTGCCAGCAGTGAATCAAGGACACAGCAAGAGACCCAGTACTTC.

Comment on this clonotype: This clone may be a read error of a much larger clone one base away. J is TRBJ2-7 and V is TRBV28; 12 nucleotides agree with TRBD2. CDR3 length: 15 residues. Germline V lookup: CDR1 MDHEN, CDR2 SYDVKM. DNA of the CDR3: TGTGCCGGCAGCCAGACTAGCGGGGGCTCCTACGAGCAGTACTTC. Amino acid sequence: CAGSQTSGGSYEQYF.

This clonotype turned up a few times. J is TRBJ2-7 and V is TRBV7-6; 7 nucleotides line up with TRBD2. V lost 4 bases to trimming and J lost 6 bases; unmatched junction nucleotides: 12. CDR1 and CDR2 from the germline V gene are SGHVS and FNYEAQ. The CDR3 consists of 15 residues. The CDR3 is CASSSSGGPGGEQYF. CDR3 bases: TGTGCCAGCAGCTCCTCGGGTGGCCCGGGGGGCGAGCAGTACTTC.